The clone carrying this T cell receptor beta chain was observed a few times. As yet, its antigen is unknown. The data belong to a study of blood T cells in healthy people across ages. Study conclusions and caveats: Researchers deemed the diversity estimates from one million T cells underestimates. Lack of knowledge of donor CMV status possibly confounded expanded clonotype changes.

Trimming took off 4 bases at V and 2 bases at J, with 16 bases between the two ends. CDR3 length: 15 amino acids. The germline V gene has CDR1 SGHKS and CDR2 YYEKEE (reference sequence). Primers used in a second PCR of roughly 7 to 12 cycles were a sample-barcoded 5' primer and a J-beta primer mix. TCRdb reprocessed the 5' RACE reads with MiXCR, giving one entry per CDR3 protein. The sample contains about 1.5 million distinct CDR3 sequences, roughly 45% of which appear only once. The rearrangement joins TRBV5-5 to TRBJ2-7, with D unresolved. Sequenced input: blood. This clonotype was sampled from a woman aged 18-29 years in good health. CDR3 sequence: CASSLHLKIAYEQYF. CDR3 in DNA: TGTGCCAGCAGCCTCCACTTAAAGATAGCCTACGAGCAGTACTTC.